The 16 T cell receptor beta chains below come from one sample, sequenced in a study of blood T cell repertoires in COVID-19. Assay used: immunoSEQ multiplex PCR; TCRdb lists only in-frame clones, some missing. The sample records 150,000 to 200,000 clones, about 79% being singletons. Sequenced sample: peripheral blood. All receptors come from a woman aged 70 to 79 with acute or convalescent COVID-19.

The genes are TRBV9 and TRBJ2-3, with TRBD1 as a possible D gene (5 bases). The ends were cut back, 4 bases at V and 2 bases at J, with 20 bases in the middle. Per the germline V gene, CDR1 is SGDLS and CDR2 is YYNGEE. The CDR3 covers 17 residues. CDR3 sequence reads: CASSPLGSGPHTDTQYF. CDR3 nucleotides: TGTGCCAGCAGCCCCCTAGGGTCAGGGCCCCACACAGATACGCAGTATTTT.

The J gene is TRBJ2-1, the V gene TRBV7-2; 8 nucleotides align to TRBD2. V dropped 5 bases and J dropped 8; count of bases not matched to a gene: 8. The germline CDR1 and CDR2 sequences are SGHTA and FQGNSA. This CDR3 spans 14 amino acids. DNA for the CDR3: TGTGCCAGCAGCGTCGGGAGGGCCGCAGATGAGCAGTTCTTC. Translated, it gives CASSVGRAADEQFF.

The V and J genes are TRBV18 and TRBJ1-5; perhaps TRBD1 as D (5 bases). The CDR3 sequence is 17 residues long. Between the trimmed V and J ends, which lost 1 base and 5 bases, there was a span of 18 bases. Germline V gives CDR1 KGHSH, CDR2 LQKENI. CDR3: CASSPLGGGREDQPQHF. CDR3 coding DNA: TGTGCCAGCTCACCACTCGGCGGGGGGAGGGAGGATCAGCCCCAGCATTTT.

The CDR3 DNA is TGTGCCAGCCGTGGGAGCGGGGGCTACAATGAGCAGTTCTTC. The encoded protein is CASRGSGGYNEQFF. The chain links TRBV28 to TRBJ2-1, with 8 nucleotides matching TRBD2. This CDR3 is 14 amino acids long. The V gene's germline CDR1 is MDHEN and CDR2 SYDVKM. V trimming: 8 bases; J trimming: 3 bases; junction bases outside the gene matches: 6. The variable domain in full, completed from reference TRBV28 and TRBJ2-1, reads DVKVTQSSRYLVKRTGEKVFLECVQDMDHENMFWYRQDPGLGLRLIYFSYDVKMKEKGDIPEGYSVSREKKERFSLILESASTNQTSMYLCASRGSGGYNEQFFGPGTRLTVL.

J is TRBJ2-7 and V is TRBV4-2, with 14 bases fitting TRBD2. Germline CDR1 LGHNA, CDR2 YNFKEQ. V gave up 3 bases and J gave up 5 bases; unmatched junction bases: 9. The CDR3 has 17 amino acids. Here the CDR3 DNA reads TGTGCCAGCAGCCAGCAGACTAGCGGGAGGGCCCTCGACGAGCAGTACTTC. This sequence encodes CASSQQTSGRALDEQYF.

This clone has more than one count but fewer than ten. Here the CDR3 reads CSVVVFTGELFF. The CDR3, as DNA: TGCAGCGTTGTAGTGTTCACCGGGGAGCTGTTTTTT. The chain uses TRBV29-1 and TRBJ2-2; the D is unclear. Germline V CDR1 and CDR2: SQVTM, ANQGSEA. V gave up 4 bases and J gave up 4 bases, with 7 bases separating them. This CDR3 region has 12 residues.

The CDR3 is CASSLEQAGFETQYF. In DNA, the CDR3 is TGCGCCAGCAGCTTGGAACAGGCTGGATTTGAGACCCAGTACTTC. The rearrangement joins TRBV5-1 to TRBJ2-5; the D gene is possibly TRBD1 (5 bases). This CDR3 spans 15 amino acids. The V gene lost 0 bases and the J gene lost 5 bases, with 14 bases spanning the gap. Germline V gene data show CDR1 as SGHRS and CDR2 as YFSETQ. Together with reference TRBV5-1 and TRBJ2-5, the CDR3 gives the full variable domain: KAGVTQTPRYLIKTRGQQVTLSCSPISGHRSVSWYQQTPGQGLQFLFEYFSETQRNKGNFPGRFSGRQFSNSRSEMNVSTLELGDSALYLCASSLEQAGFETQYFGPGTRLLVL.

The V call is TRBV30, the J call TRBJ2-3, with TRBD2 matching 13 bases. Germline CDR1 and CDR2: GTSNPN and SVGIG (reference sequence). The CDR3 is 15 residues long. V lost 2 bases to trimming and J lost 3 bases; unmatched junction nucleotides: 2. The DNA of the CDR3 is TGTGCCTGGAGTCCACTAGCGGGAGGGACAGATACGCAGTATTTT. Protein sequence: CAWSPLAGGTDTQYF.

The chain is built from TRBV7-3 and TRBJ1-5, with D perhaps TRBD1 (5 bases). This CDR3 has 17 residues. Germline CDR1 reads SGHTA; CDR2 reads FQGTGA. Trimming took 2 bases from V and 5 from J, leaving 19 bases between them. The CDR3 DNA is TGTGCCAGCAGCTTACCCGGTTGGGGCAGGTTCCATCAGCCCCAGCATTTT. It is translated as CASSLPGWGRFHQPQHF.

This clone was observed a handful of times. The chain couples TRBV11-2 to TRBJ1-2; possible D gene TRBD1, 5 bases. Per the germline V gene, CDR1 is SGHAT and CDR2 is FQNNGV. This CDR3 has 14 amino acids. Between the trimmed V and J ends, which lost 2 bases and 4 bases, there was a span of 11 bases. CDR3 sequence: CASSLYGGGYGYTF. CDR3 nucleotide sequence: TGTGCCAGCAGCTTATATGGCGGGGGCTATGGCTACACCTTC.

The V gene is TRBV5-1, the J gene TRBJ2-7; 7 nucleotides align to TRBD1. CDR3 length: 15 residues. In germline, CDR1 is SGHRS, CDR2 YFSETQ. Trimming removed 6 bases from V and 4 bases from J; junction bases left unmatched: 13. The CDR3 sequence is CASNRQTGTGYEQYF. CDR3 in DNA: TGCGCCAGCAACCGGCAGACAGGGACGGGGTACGAGCAGTACTTC.

This chain connects TRBV25-1 to TRBJ1-4; D is uncertain. Germline V lookup: CDR1 MGHDK, CDR2 SYGVNS. Trimming removed 6 bases from V and 0 bases from J, with 11 bases in between. The CDR3 extends over 15 amino acids. In DNA form, the CDR3 reads TGTGCCAGCAGCCGAAGCTATGCAACTAATGAAAAACTGTTTTTT. Translating it yields CASSRSYATNEKLFF. Filled out from reference TRBV25-1 and TRBJ1-4, the complete variable domain reads EADIYQTPRYLVIGTGKKITLECSQTMGHDKMYWYQQDPGMELHLIHYSYGVNSTEKGDLSSESTVSRIRTEHFPLTLESARPSHTSQYLCASSRSYATNEKLFFGSGTQLSVL.

This clone has a handful of counts. The rearrangement joins TRBV18 to TRBJ1-2; the match to TRBD1 covers 10 bases. Trimming at V came to 2 bases and at J to 4 bases, leaving 4 bases not matched to a gene. The CDR3 sequence is 15 residues long. The germline V gene encodes CDR1 KGHSH and CDR2 LQKENI. The chain's CDR3 is CASSPGQGGGYGYTF. In DNA, the CDR3 is TGTGCCAGCTCACCAGGACAGGGGGGCGGCTATGGCTACACCTTC.

The genes are TRBV10-1 and TRBJ2-2, with a tentative D call TRBD1 (6 bases). V lost 4 bases to trimming and J lost 6 bases, with 21 bases between them. In germline, CDR1 is WNHNN, CDR2 SYGVQD (reference sequence). The CDR3 is 17 residues long. Written as DNA, the CDR3 is TGCGCCAGCAGTGCTGGGAACAGGGAAATAACGGCCGGGGAGCTGTTTTTT. This codes for CASSAGNREITAGELFF.

The rearrangement links TRBV7-3 to TRBJ2-2; the match to TRBD2 covers 7 bases. CDR1 is SGHTA, CDR2 FQGTGA, per germline. The CDR3 is made up of 15 amino acids. V shed 4 bases, J shed 3 bases, and the junction held 5 bases outside the gene matches. CDR3 residues: CASSSRGGDTGELFF. CDR3 in DNA: TGTGCCAGCAGCTCACGTGGGGGGGACACCGGGGAGCTGTTTTTT.

J is TRBJ2-2 and V is TRBV30; a possible D gene is TRBD1 (5 bases). In germline, CDR1 is GTSNPN, CDR2 SVGIG (reference sequence). Trimming left V 8 bases short and J 8 bases short, with 12 bases between. The CDR3 spans 11 residues. CDR3 residues: CAGRQSGELFF. The CDR3, as DNA: TGTGCCGGGCGACAGTCTGGGGAGCTGTTTTTT.